This T cell receptor (beta chain) came from a study of STAT5B mutations in CD4+ large granular lymphocyte leukemia. This was a survey-level run. TCRdb keeps only in-frame clones here, not all; method: immunoSEQ multiplex PCR. The sample lists about 24,000 clones; approximately 75% were seen once. A word on this clone: Its antigen is not identified.

Study-level points and caveats: Top patient clones used TRBV06 genes more often: 8/27 versus 2/35 in controls.

CDR1 is SEHNR, CDR2 FQNEAQ, per germline (reference sequence). The CDR3 loop spans 15 amino acids. V lost 3 bases, J lost 4 bases, and 5 bases stayed unmatched. Healthy controls were blood donor buffy coats. The rearrangement links TRBV7-9 to TRBJ2-1, with 8 bases fitting TRBD1. The clonotype comes from a human donor in good health. Sequenced sample: CD4+ T cells from blood buffy coats. CDR3 sequence reads: CASSLDGQGYNEQFF. In DNA form, the CDR3 reads TGTGCCAGCAGCTTGGACGGACAGGGTTACAATGAGCAGTTCTTC.